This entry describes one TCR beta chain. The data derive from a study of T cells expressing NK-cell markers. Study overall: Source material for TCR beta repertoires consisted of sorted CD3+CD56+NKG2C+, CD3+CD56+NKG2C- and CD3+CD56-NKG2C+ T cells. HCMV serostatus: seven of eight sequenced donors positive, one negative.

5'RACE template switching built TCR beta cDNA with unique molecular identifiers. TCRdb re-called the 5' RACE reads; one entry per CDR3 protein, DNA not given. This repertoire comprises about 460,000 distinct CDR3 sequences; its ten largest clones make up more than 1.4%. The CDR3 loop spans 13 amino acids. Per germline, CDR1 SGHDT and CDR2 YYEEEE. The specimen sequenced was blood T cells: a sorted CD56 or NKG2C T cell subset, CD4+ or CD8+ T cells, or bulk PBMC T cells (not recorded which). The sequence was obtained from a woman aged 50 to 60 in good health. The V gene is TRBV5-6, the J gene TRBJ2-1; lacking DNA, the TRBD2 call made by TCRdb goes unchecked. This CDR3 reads CATRLAGVDEQFF.